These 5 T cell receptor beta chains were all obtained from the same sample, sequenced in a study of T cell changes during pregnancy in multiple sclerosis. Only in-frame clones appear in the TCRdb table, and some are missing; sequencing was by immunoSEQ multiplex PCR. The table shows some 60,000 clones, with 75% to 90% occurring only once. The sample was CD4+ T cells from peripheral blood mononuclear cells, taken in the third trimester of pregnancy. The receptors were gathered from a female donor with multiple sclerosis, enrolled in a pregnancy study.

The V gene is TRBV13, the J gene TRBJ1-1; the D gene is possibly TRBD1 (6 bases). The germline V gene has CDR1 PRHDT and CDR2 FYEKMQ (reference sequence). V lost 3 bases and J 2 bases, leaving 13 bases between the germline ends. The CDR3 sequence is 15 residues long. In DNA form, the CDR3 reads TGTGCCAGCAGCTTGGGGGCAGGGTTAAACACTGAAGCTTTCTTT. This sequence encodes CASSLGAGLNTEAFF.

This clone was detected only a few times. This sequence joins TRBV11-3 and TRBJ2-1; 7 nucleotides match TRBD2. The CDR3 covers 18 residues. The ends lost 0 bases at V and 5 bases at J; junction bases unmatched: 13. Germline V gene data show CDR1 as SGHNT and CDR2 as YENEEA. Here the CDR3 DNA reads TGTGCCAGCAGCTTAGACCAGGGCGGGAGTAGCGTACACAATGAGCAGTTCTTC. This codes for CASSLDQGGSSVHNEQFF.

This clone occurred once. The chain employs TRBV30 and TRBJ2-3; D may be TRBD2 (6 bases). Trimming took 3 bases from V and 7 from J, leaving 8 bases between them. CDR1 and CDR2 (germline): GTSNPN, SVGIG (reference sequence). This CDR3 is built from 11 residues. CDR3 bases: TGTGCCTGGAGCGGGAGCCATACGCAGTATTTT. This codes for CAWSGSHTQYF.

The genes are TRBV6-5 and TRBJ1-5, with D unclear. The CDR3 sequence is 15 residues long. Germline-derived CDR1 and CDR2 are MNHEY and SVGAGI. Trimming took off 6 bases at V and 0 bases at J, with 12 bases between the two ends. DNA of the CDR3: TGTGCCAGCAGCCCGAGTTCCTATAGCAATCAGCCCCAGCATTTT. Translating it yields CASSPSSYSNQPQHF.

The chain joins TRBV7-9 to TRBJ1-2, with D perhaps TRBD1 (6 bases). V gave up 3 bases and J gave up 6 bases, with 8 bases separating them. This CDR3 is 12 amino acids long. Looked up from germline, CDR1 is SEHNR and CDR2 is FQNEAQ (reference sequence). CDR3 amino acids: CASSFGGDGYTF. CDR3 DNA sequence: TGTGCCAGCAGCTTTGGGGGCGATGGCTACACCTTC.